Reported below is one T cell receptor beta chain. This record belongs to a study of T cells after yellow fever vaccination. With 2 bases removed from V and 0 bases from J, the gap between germline ends came to 13 bases. The CDR3 covers 16 residues. Germline V gene sequence: CDR1 SEHNR, CDR2 FQNEAQ (reference sequence). Synthesis of TCR cDNA relied on 5'RACE template switching, which attached a universal primer site and UMIs. Via MiXCR, TCRdb re-called the 5' RACE reads, giving one row per CDR3 protein. The repertoire holds 100,000 to 150,000 distinct CDR3 sequences, almost 9% seen once, with 40% in the top ten.

The starting material was CD8+ T cells sorted from PBMCs, obtained on the day of the yellow fever booster vaccination. The gene calls are TRBV7-9 and TRBJ2-5, with D perhaps TRBD2 (6 bases). The TCR comes from a man younger than 30 who received the YFV17D yellow fever vaccine. The CDR3 loop reads CASSLRLARYQETQYF. The CDR3 DNA follows: TGTGCCAGCAGCTTAAGGCTAGCGAGGTACCAAGAGACCCAGTACTTC. Combining the CDR3 with reference TRBV7-9 and TRBJ2-5 gives the whole variable domain DTGVSQNPRHKITKRGQNVTFRCDPISEHNRLYWYRQTLGQGPEFLTYFQNEAQLEKSRLLSDRFSAERPKGSFSTLEIQRTEQGDSAMYLCASSLRLARYQETQYFGPGTRLLVL.